This record covers a single T cell receptor beta chain. Its specificity is unknown. The sample is drawn from a study of CD8+ T cells in alopecia areata. General study points: Unlike in mice, where it was clearer, TCR sharing across patients was less clear, possibly HLA-related. Persistence of many expanded lesional clones was seen in scalp and blood during tofacitinib.

RNA extraction and reverse transcription yielded cDNA as sequencing template. Measured with immunoSEQ multiplex PCR; TCRdb has only the in-frame clones, and not every one. The table shows roughly 230,000 clones, with roughly 40% occurring only once. Treatment indicated: oral pan-JAK inhibitor, 5-10 mg twice daily. Material: CD4+ T cells sorted from blood, obtained between weeks 36 and 40, from a patient treated with tofacitinib. This TCR came from a human donor with alopecia areata.

CDR3 residues: CSVRSANTEAFF. The CDR3 coding sequence is TGCAGCGTTAGGTCGGCGAACACTGAAGCTTTCTTT. The chain joins TRBV29-1 to TRBJ1-1; D unresolved. Germline V lookup: CDR1 SQVTM, CDR2 ANQGSEA. CDR3 size: 12 residues. V was clipped by 5 bases and J by 1 base, with 8 bases between them.